The T cell receptor (beta chain) described here comes from a study of cytomegalovirus exposure and HLA in healthy donors (TCRdb year 2017). Notes on the research overall: In an earlier analysis of 550 to 750 of the donors, 250 to 350 Gb of sequence data and some 100 million unique TCR beta sequences from roughly 200 million T cells were reported. Among around 400 genotyped donors of the cohort, an average of approximately 200,000 unique TCR beta nucleotide sequences was sequenced per donor, of which about 20% were non-productive. A later analysis re-analyzed previously published TCR beta repertoires from roughly 600 donors and added high-resolution HLA genotyping to study TCR occurrence patterns. A few DR-DQ haplotypes were handled as single units for association and clustering because linkage in the cohort was strong. Donor age, sex, ethnicity and CMV serostatus were compiled together with the repertoire data. To predict cytomegalovirus infection status, the study combined high-throughput TCR immunosequencing, statistical association of individual TCRs with disease status, and machine learning. Rather than using new phenotypic data, the later analysis identified candidate immune exposures from TCR beta sequences and from how often those sequences occurred across donors. In a later genetic analysis, genome-wide SNP genotypes for about 65% of the 666 donors were used, and that subset was treated as a discovery cohort. Every repertoire in the discovery cohort had been generated on one and the same sequencing platform. A separate validation cohort of over a hundred different subjects was used in addition to the approximately 640-subject first cohort. The number of donors typed differed by locus, with roughly 620-640 for A, B, C, DRB1 and DQB1, more than 500 for DQA1, 600 to 610 for DPA1, and approximately 470 for DPB1. The study was designed to test whether signatures of past pathogen exposure could be identified by cataloging public T cell receptors. An early release covering around 630 HLA-typed donors comprised approximately 300 gigabases of sequencing data and 85 million to 100 million unique TCR sequences. In an earlier analysis of about 590 of the donors, high-throughput TCR beta sequencing was used to judge whether each TCR beta V gene segment behaved as functional or pseudogenic. The T cell repertoires of under 700 subjects were profiled by immunosequencing and related to cytomegalovirus serostatus. HLA typing covered class I and class II loci at four-digit resolution. Of the roughly 400 genotyped donors, roughly 80% fell in the genetic ancestry cluster associated with self-reported Caucasian donors. Overall study outcomes, separate from this receptor: According to a later analysis, most CMV-associated TCR beta chains appeared to be HLA-restricted, and the HLA associations seemed to be driven largely by CMV exposure. While some public TCRs were present in many individuals, most TCR sequences turned up only very rarely across donors. Correlated functional status among segregating V segments might reflect linkage disequilibrium, but an unknown experimental factor could not be ruled out. Cytomegalovirus status was reported to be diagnosed by the classifier with high specificity and sensitivity in both the original and validation cohorts. An earlier analysis of around 600 of the donors showed that most TCR beta V segments appeared in productive rearrangements either about 90% or about 30% of the time, which broadly matched IMGT annotations. HLA typing was unavailable for some donors at each locus, so association tests used only the typed subset. A few of the identified cytomegalovirus-associated TCR beta chains were confirmed in vitro to be specific for cytomegalovirus antigens. Because counts were too low, seventeen rarely observed V segments, including chromosome 9 orphons, were excluded from the earlier analysis of fewer than 650 of the donors. A later genetic analysis reported fewer N-insertions in productive TCRs among donors in an Asian-associated ancestry cluster than the 666-donor mean. The study listed over 150 TCR beta chains as associated with cytomegalovirus. Roughly uniform sequencing depth across donors was assumed in presence/absence analyses, although this assumption may not hold. Some IMGT-functional V segments, including TRBV6-2 and TRBV6-3, could not be distinguished by the 87-base-pair reads and were therefore excluded. Several of the top co-occurrence clusters appeared to be linked to parvovirus B19, influenza, CMV and Epstein-Barr virus, according to a later analysis. This cohort had only TCR beta chains sequenced, and the lack of alpha or paired-chain data limited which features could be detected. When HLA alleles, especially DR and DQ, strongly co-occurred, attributing TCR associations to individual alleles was difficult. A further reported finding was that TCR beta sequences accurately predicted the HLA-A and HLA-B alleles for most subjects in the first cohort. Compared with equally common non-associated chains, HLA-associated TCR beta chains in a later analysis were more clonally expanded and had lower generation probabilities. In a later analysis, the rate of TCR association differed among HLA loci, with DRB1 alleles having the most associated TCRs and HLA-C alleles having the fewest. At a false discovery rate of 0.05, a later analysis linked around 15,000 TCR beta sequences to specific HLA alleles. In a later genetic analysis, a missense DCLRE1C variant was associated with V-gene and J-gene trimming of TCR beta chains, and the association was replicated in an independent cohort. CMV serostatus was the only immune exposure information available for the cohort. The authors suggested that the approach could potentially be extended to other disease states and immunological phenotypes. A cluster of highly shared sequence variants was judged likely to be a technical artifact of the sequencing pipeline.

The library was prepared using the immunoSEQ multiplex PCR assay. For the multiplex PCR, a mixture combining 60 forward primers for TCR Vbeta segments and 13 reverse primers for TCR Jbeta segments was used. The CDR3 region of rearranged TCR beta genes was amplified from genomic DNA with a multiplex PCR assay. The Illumina HiSeq System was used to sequence the amplified TCR beta libraries as 87-base-pair reads. As for how the authors treated the data: A later analysis counted 65 million to 90 million unique TCR beta chains across the 650 to 700 repertoires, and some 11 million of these chains were shared by at least two donors. Raw reads were error-corrected and collapsed into unique sequences by a nearest-neighbor algorithm in which closely related sequences were merged to remove PCR and sequencing errors. V, D and J gene segments were assigned by aligning CDR3 sequences to IMGT reference sequences. For a sequence to be retained, at least a six-nucleotide match to both a V gene segment and a J gene segment was required. A rearrangement counted as productive if the CDR3 had no stop codons and remained in frame with V and J, and every other rearrangement counted as non-productive. Following IMGT convention, CDR3 was defined as the stretch from the second conserved V-encoded cysteine to the conserved J-encoded phenylalanine. Sequences without an unambiguous match to a single V gene segment were excluded from the earlier analysis of 500 to 700 of the donors. In an earlier analysis of a few hundred of the donors, a V segment was called functional when productive rearrangements were above 56.7%, and segregating when the standard deviation between donors exceeded 5%. A statistical classification framework was built to diagnose cytomegalovirus status from the catalog of TCR beta chain sequences. In a later analysis, TCR nucleotide sequences were compared against IMGT/GENE-DB human TR gene sequences so that V and J genes could be assigned. Using the TCRdist pipeline, a later analysis assigned CDR3 sequences along with most-parsimonious VDJ recombination scenarios. In a later analysis, each TCR beta chain was defined by its CDR3 amino acid sequence together with its V-gene family, and reads lacking a unique V-gene family were excluded. In a later analysis, several hundred highly shared, low-generation-probability nucleotide sequences were removed to address suspected cross-contamination and a sequencing artifact. In a later analysis, a clonal expansion index was calculated for each public chain from normalized within-repertoire ranks of inferred template counts. A later analysis computed generation probabilities with a VDJ recombination model fitted to out-of-frame rearrangements, and checked the results against IGoR. A later analysis scored TCR-TCR, TCR-HLA and TCR-CMV co-occurrence with hypergeometric tests, applying a repertoire-size bias correction to TCR pairs. In a later analysis, false discovery rates were estimated by permuting HLA or CMV assignments 20 times. In a later analysis, co-occurring TCRs were grouped using DBSCAN, with TCRdist sequence similarity added in when clustering inside HLA-allele-positive subsets. Co-occurrence clustering excluded repertoires with fewer than 30,000 or more than 120,000 public chains, plus five with anomalous nucleotide sharing. Here the immuneACCESS table is served through TCRdb, limited to in-frame sequences with V and J called. Missing clones are a known gap in these copies; in checked studies unresolved V genes cover under half, and the rest lacks a known reason. V, J and clone size reflect that table, while D and trimming were determined from the DNA. In this sample the table shows about 150,000 clones, roughly 80% of which occur a single time. Together, the top ten hold under 8.5% of the sample.

The CDR3 has 14 amino acids, counting the end cysteine and phenylalanine. Only the CDR3 DNA is retained, 42 bases long and in frame from the first base. Based on the germline V gene, the CDR1 and CDR2 sequences are SGHRS and YFSETQ. Trimming leaves V shorter by 9 bases and J shorter by 7 bases, with the junction holding 16 bases beyond the gene matches. For this clone: No cognate antigen has been identified for it. Base qualities were left out, and no much larger clone turns up one base away.

The cohort comprised 670 or so healthy bone marrow donors. At the time of sampling, every cohort member was nominally healthy, though immune exposures that went unrecorded were likely present. The donor was CMV seropositive and belonged to the group of 270 or so seropositive cohort members. Each donor provided a peripheral blood sample, and peripheral blood mononuclear cells were used for TCR beta sequencing. Genomic DNA was extracted from the blood cell samples with the Qiagen DNeasy Blood Extraction Kit. The V and J genes are TRBV5-1 and TRBJ2-7; TRBD2 fits 7 bases in the junction. The clonotype was recovered from a woman between 45 and 65 years old in good health and CMV-seropositive. The sequencing input was PBMCs. At the DNA level, the sequence is TGCGCCACCCAGCGGGATGGGGGAACCGGGGAGCAGTACTTC. Translated, this gives CATQRDGGTGEQYF.